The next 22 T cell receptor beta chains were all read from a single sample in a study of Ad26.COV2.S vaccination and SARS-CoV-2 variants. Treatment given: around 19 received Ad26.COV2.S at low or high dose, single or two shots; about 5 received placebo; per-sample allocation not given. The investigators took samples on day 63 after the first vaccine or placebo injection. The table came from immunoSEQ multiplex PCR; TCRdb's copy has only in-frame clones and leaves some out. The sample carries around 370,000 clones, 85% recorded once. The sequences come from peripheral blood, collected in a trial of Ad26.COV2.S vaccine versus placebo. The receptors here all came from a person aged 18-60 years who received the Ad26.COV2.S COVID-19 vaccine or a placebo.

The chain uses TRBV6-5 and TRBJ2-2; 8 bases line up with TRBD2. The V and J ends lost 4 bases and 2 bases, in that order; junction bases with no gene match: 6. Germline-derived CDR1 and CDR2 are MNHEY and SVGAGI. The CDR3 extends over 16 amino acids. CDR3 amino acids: CASSSYSGKNTGELFF. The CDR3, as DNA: TGTGCCAGCAGTTCCTATAGCGGGAAAAACACCGGGGAGCTGTTTTTT.

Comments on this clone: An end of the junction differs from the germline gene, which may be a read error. The CDR3 nucleotides read TGTGCCAGCAGCTACAGGGGCTTATCTGGAAACACCATGTATTTT. Translating gives CASSYRGLSGNTMYF. The rearrangement uses TRBV27 and TRBJ1-3; 7 bases agree with TRBD1. Germline assignment: CDR1 MNHEY and CDR2 SMNVEV (reference sequence). CDR3 length: 15 amino acids.

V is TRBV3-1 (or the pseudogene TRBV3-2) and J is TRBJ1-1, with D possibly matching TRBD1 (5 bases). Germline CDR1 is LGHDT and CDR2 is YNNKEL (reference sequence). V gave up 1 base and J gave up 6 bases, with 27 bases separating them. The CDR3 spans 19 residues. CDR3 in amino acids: CASSQVNGRARTPGAEAFF. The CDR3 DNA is TGTGCCAGCAGCCAAGTTAATGGCAGGGCCCGAACGCCGGGGGCTGAAGCTTTCTTT.

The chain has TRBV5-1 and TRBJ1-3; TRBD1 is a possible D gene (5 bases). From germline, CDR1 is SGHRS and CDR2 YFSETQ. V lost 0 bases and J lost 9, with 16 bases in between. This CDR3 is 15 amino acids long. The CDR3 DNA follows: TGCGCCAGCAGCTTGGCCCCGGCGCCGGACACCACCATATATTTT. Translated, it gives CASSLAPAPDTTIYF.

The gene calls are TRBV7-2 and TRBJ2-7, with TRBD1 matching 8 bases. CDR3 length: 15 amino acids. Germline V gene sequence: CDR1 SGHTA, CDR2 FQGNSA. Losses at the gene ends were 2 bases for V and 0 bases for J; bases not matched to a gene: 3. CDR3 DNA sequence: TGTGCCAGCAGCTTAAGGACAGGGAGCTCCTACGAGCAGTACTTC. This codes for CASSLRTGSSYEQYF.

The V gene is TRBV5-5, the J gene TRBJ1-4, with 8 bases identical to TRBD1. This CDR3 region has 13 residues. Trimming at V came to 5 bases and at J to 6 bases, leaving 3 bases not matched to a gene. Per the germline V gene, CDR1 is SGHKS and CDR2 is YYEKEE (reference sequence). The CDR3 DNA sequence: TGTGCCAGCAGGGCGGACAGGGATGAAAAACTGTTTTTT. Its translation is CASRADRDEKLFF.

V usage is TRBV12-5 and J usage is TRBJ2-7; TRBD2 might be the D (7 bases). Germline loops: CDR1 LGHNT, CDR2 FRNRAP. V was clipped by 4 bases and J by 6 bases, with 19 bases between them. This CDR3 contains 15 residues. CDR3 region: CASGYRGGAGGEQYF. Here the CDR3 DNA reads TGTGCTAGTGGTTATAGAGGGGGGGCCGGAGGCGAGCAGTACTTC.

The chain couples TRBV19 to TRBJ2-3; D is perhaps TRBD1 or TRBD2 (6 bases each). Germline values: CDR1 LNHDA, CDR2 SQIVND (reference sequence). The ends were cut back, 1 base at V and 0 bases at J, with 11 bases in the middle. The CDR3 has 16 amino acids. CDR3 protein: CASSIGGASSTDTQYF. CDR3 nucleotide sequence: TGTGCCAGTAGTATAGGGGGGGCTTCCAGCACAGATACGCAGTATTTT.

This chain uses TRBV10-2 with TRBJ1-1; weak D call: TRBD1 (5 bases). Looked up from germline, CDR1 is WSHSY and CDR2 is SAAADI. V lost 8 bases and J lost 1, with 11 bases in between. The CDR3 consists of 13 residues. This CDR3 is CASGLQENTEAFF. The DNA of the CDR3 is TGCGCCAGCGGACTACAGGAGAACACTGAAGCTTTCTTT.

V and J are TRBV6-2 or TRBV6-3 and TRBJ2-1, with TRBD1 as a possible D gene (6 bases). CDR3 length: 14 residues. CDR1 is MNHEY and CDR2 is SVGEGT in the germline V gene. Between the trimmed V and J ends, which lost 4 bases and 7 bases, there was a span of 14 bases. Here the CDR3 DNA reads TGTGCCAGCAGTTCTGGGGGCCCTGGGAATGAGCAGTTCTTC. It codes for CASSSGGPGNEQFF.

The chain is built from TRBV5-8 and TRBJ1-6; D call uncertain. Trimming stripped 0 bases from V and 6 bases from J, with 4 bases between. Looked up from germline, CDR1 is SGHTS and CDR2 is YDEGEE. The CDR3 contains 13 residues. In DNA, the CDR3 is TGTGCCAGCAGCTTGGACCCTAATTCACCCCTCCACTTT. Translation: CASSLDPNSPLHF.

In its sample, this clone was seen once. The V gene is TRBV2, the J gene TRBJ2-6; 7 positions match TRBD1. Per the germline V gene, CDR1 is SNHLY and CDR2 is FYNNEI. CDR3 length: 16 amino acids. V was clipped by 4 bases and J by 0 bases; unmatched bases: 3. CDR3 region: CASSGQGSSGANVLTF. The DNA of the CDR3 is TGTGCCAGCAGTGGACAGGGAAGCTCTGGGGCCAACGTCCTGACTTTC.

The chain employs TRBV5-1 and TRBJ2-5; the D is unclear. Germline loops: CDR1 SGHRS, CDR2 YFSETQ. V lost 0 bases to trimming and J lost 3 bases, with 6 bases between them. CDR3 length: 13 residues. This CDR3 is CASSLAWEETQYF. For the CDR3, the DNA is TGCGCCAGCAGCTTGGCCTGGGAAGAGACCCAGTACTTC.

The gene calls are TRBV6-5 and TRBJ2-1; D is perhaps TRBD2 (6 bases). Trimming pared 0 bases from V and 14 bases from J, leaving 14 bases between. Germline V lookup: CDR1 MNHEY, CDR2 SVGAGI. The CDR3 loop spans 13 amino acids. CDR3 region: CASSYSNPREEFF. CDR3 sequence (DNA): TGTGCCAGCAGTTACTCAAATCCCAGGGAGGAGTTCTTC.

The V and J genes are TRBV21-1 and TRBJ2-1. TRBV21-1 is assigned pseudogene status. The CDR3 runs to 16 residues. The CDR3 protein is CASSNRPRGSYNEQFF. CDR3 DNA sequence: TGTGCCAGCAGCAACAGGCCGCGCGGTTCCTACAATGAGCAGTTCTTC.

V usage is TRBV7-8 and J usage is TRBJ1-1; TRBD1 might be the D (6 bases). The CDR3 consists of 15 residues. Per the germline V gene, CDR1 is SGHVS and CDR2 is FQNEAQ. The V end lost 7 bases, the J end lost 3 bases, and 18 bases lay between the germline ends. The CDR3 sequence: CASTRLEGVDTEAFF. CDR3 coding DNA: TGTGCCAGCACCCGTTTGGAGGGGGTCGACACTGAAGCTTTCTTT.

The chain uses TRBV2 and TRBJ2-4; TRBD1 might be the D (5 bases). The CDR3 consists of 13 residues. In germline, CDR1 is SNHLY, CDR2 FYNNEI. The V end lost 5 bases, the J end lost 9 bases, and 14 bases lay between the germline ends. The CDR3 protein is CASSTFIQGIQYF. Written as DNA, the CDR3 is TGTGCCAGCAGTACGTTTATTCAGGGCATTCAGTACTTC.

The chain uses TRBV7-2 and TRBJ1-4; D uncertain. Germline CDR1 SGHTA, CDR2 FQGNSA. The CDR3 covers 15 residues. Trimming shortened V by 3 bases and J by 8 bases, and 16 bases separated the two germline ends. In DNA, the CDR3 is TGTGCCAGCAGCTTGAATCGGGGTCGGACGGAAAAACTGTTTTTT. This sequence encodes CASSLNRGRTEKLFF.

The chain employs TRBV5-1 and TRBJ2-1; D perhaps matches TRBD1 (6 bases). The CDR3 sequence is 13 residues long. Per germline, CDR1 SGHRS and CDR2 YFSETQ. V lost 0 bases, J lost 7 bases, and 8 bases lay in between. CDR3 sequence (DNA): TGCGCCAGCAGCTTGGGCCAGGGGAATGAGCAGTTCTTC. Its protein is CASSLGQGNEQFF.

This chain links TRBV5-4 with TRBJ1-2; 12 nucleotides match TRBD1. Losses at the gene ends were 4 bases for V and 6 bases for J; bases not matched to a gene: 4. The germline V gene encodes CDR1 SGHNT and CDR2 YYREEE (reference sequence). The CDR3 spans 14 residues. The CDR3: CASSTGQGANGYTF. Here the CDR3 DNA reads TGTGCCAGCAGCACGGGACAGGGGGCGAATGGCTACACCTTC.

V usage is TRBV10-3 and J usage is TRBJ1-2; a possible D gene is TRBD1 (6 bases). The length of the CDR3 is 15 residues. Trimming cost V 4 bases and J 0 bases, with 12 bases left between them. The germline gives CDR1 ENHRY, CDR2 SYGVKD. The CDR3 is CAISGAGAANYGYTF. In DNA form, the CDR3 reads TGTGCCATCAGTGGGGCAGGGGCAGCTAACTATGGCTACACCTTC.

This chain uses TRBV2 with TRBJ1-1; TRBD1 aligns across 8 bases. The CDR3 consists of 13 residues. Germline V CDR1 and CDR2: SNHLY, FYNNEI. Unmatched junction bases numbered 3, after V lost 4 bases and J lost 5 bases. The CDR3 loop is CASSVQGATEAFF. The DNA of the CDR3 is TGTGCCAGCAGTGTGCAGGGGGCGACTGAAGCTTTCTTT.